What follows are 21 T cell receptor beta chains derived from one specimen sequenced in a study of T cell changes during pregnancy in multiple sclerosis. The data were produced by immunoSEQ multiplex PCR, yet TCRdb's version contains in-frame clones alone and is incomplete. The data contain 89,000 or so clones, around 93% of them singletons. The source was PBMCs, collected in the first trimester of pregnancy. These receptor sequences come from a female donor in good health, serving as a control in a pregnancy study. Some clones in this sample may be carry-over from other donors' samples.

This clone was counted once. The chain uses TRBV5-1 and TRBJ2-5; TRBD2 agrees at 9 bases. The CDR3 has 18 residues. V was pared by 0 bases and J by 0 bases, with 9 bases of the junction left unmatched. Germline CDR1 reads SGHRS; CDR2 reads YFSETQ. CDR3: CASSLASLPSGDQETQYF. The CDR3 DNA is TGCGCCAGCAGCTTGGCCTCGTTACCTAGCGGGGACCAAGAGACCCAGTACTTC.

This clone was found a few times. In DNA form, the CDR3 reads TGTGCCAGCAGCAGGACAGGAAATGGGCAAGAGACCCAGTACTTC. It codes for CASSRTGNGQETQYF. The chain joins TRBV6-1 to TRBJ2-5; TRBD1 agrees at 7 bases. The CDR3 consists of 15 residues. In germline, CDR1 is MNHNS, CDR2 SASEGT. Trimming cost V 6 bases and J 2 bases; bases outside gene matches: 9.

The rearrangement links TRBV5-8 to TRBJ2-7, with TRBD1 matching over 9 bases. Trimming cost V 4 bases and J 2 bases; bases outside gene matches: 7. Germline CDR1 is SGHTS and CDR2 is YDEGEE. The CDR3 is made up of 15 amino acids. Here the CDR3 reads CASSADRGAPYEQYF. The CDR3 nucleotides are TGTGCCAGCAGCGCTGACAGGGGGGCACCCTACGAGCAGTACTTC.

The J gene is TRBJ2-7, the V gene TRBV5-4, with D unresolved. The germline V gene encodes CDR1 SGHNT and CDR2 YYREEE (reference sequence). The CDR3 runs to 14 residues. V dropped 2 bases and J dropped 3 bases, with 12 bases sitting between them. CDR3 in amino acids: CASSFGGEGYEQYF. The CDR3 DNA is TGTGCCAGCAGCTTTGGCGGAGAAGGCTACGAGCAGTACTTC.

The chain carries TRBV28 and TRBJ1-1; possibly TRBD1 for D (5 bases). Germline-derived CDR1 and CDR2 are MDHEN and SYDVKM. The CDR3 totals 13 residues. The V end lost 5 bases, the J end lost 1 base, and 8 bases lay between the germline ends. The CDR3 is CASSLTGNTEAFF. CDR3 coding DNA: TGTGCCAGCAGTCTTACAGGGAACACTGAAGCTTTCTTT.

The rearrangement uses TRBV5-6 and TRBJ2-1; a possible D gene is TRBD1 (6 bases). V gave up 2 bases and J gave up 7 bases, with 13 bases separating them. CDR1 and CDR2 (germline): SGHDT, YYEEEE. The CDR3 has 14 residues. Here the CDR3 reads CASSLTGFMNEQFF. Written as DNA, the CDR3 is TGTGCCAGCAGCTTAACAGGGTTTATGAATGAGCAGTTCTTC.

A remark on this clone: At one of its ends the junction is not consistent with the germline gene, which may arise from a read error. The chain joins TRBV29-1 to TRBJ2-3; TRBD1 aligns across 7 bases. The CDR3 consists of 10 residues. The germline gives CDR1 SQVTM, CDR2 ANQGSEA. The CDR3 reads CSVETGDVGF. CDR3 coding DNA: TGCAGCGTTGAAACAGGGGACGTTGGTTTT.

The chain employs TRBV7-3 and TRBJ2-1; tentative D call: TRBD2 (6 bases). The V gene's germline CDR1 is SGHTA and CDR2 FQGTGA. V gave up 5 bases and J gave up 5 bases, with 10 bases separating them. This CDR3 has 13 residues. For the CDR3, the DNA is TGTGCCAGCAGCCCAACTAGCAACAATGAGCAGTTCTTC. Translating gives CASSPTSNNEQFF.

This clone showed up just a few times. The chain links TRBV25-1 to TRBJ2-2; 7 bases match TRBD1. The CDR3 runs 15 residues. Germline V CDR1 and CDR2: MGHDK, SYGVNS. The ends lost 1 base at V and 3 bases at J; junction bases unmatched: 2. For the CDR3, the DNA is TGTGCCAGCAGTGAATCCGACAGGGACACCGGGGAGCTGTTTTTT. Its protein is CASSESDRDTGELFF. Based on the CDR3 plus reference TRBV25-1 and TRBJ2-2, the full variable domain is EADIYQTPRYLVIGTGKKITLECSQTMGHDKMYWYQQDPGMELHLIHYSYGVNSTEKGDLSSESTVSRIRTEHFPLTLESARPSHTSQYLCASSESDRDTGELFFGEGSRLTVL.

The chain is built from TRBV10-3 and TRBJ1-6, with 7 nucleotides matching TRBD1. The CDR3 loop spans 13 amino acids. Trimming at V came to 11 bases and at J to 7 bases, leaving 8 bases not matched to a gene. Germline V CDR1 and CDR2: ENHRY, SYGVKD. The DNA for the CDR3 is TGTGCCGTCGCCGTACAGGGGAATTCACCCCTCCACTTT. Protein sequence: CAVAVQGNSPLHF.

A note on this clone: Other nucleotide sequences from this sample produce the same CDR3. V and J are TRBV19 and TRBJ1-1; the D is unclear. V was clipped by 0 bases and J by 3 bases, with 5 bases between them. Germline V CDR1 and CDR2: LNHDA, SQIVND (reference sequence). This CDR3 has 13 residues. The CDR3 nucleotides are TGTGCCAGTAGTATAGATCGGGACACTGAAGCTTTCTTT. Residues: CASSIDRDTEAFF. Together with reference TRBV19 and TRBJ1-1, the CDR3 gives the full variable domain: DGGITQSPKYLFRKEGQNVTLSCEQNLNHDAMYWYRQDPGQGLRLIYYSQIVNDFQKGDIAEGYSVSREKKESFPLTVTSAQKNPTAFYLCASSIDRDTEAFFGQGTRLTVV.

The V and J genes are TRBV7-8 and TRBJ1-4; unclear D gene. Trimming removed 7 bases at V and 0 bases at J, with 12 bases between. The CDR3 totals 15 residues. Germline V gives CDR1 SGHVS, CDR2 FQNEAQ. The chain's CDR3 is CASTSTTSTNEKLFF. The CDR3 DNA is TGTGCCAGCACCTCAACTACTTCAACTAATGAAAAACTGTTTTTT.

DNA for the CDR3: TGTGCCAGCAGTGAATCTAGCGGGGGGGCGTTTTACGAGCAGTACTTC. It yields the protein CASSESSGGAFYEQYF. The chain links TRBV25-1 to TRBJ2-7; TRBD2 agrees at 12 bases. V lost 1 base to trimming and J lost 4 bases; unmatched junction nucleotides: 5. CDR1 and CDR2 from the germline V gene are MGHDK and SYGVNS. This CDR3 spans 16 amino acids.

The chain is built from TRBV9 and TRBJ2-3; D gene ambiguous. The germline V gene encodes CDR1 SGDLS and CDR2 YYNGEE. The CDR3 covers 15 residues. Trimming removed 0 bases from V and 0 bases from J, with 8 bases in between. The CDR3 is CASSVGAPSTDTQYF. CDR3 coding DNA: TGTGCCAGCAGCGTAGGAGCCCCTAGCACAGATACGCAGTATTTT.

The chain employs TRBV11-1 and TRBJ2-7, with TRBD1 matching 7 bases. This CDR3 spans 14 amino acids. With V trimmed by 5 bases and J by 4 bases, 8 bases remained unmatched. CDR1 and CDR2 from the germline V gene are SGHAT and FQDESV (reference sequence). CDR3 sequence (DNA): TGTGCCAGCAGCAGACCAGGGGGTGGTTACGAGCAGTACTTC. Protein: CASSRPGGGYEQYF.

The CDR3 region is CASSVDPSQETQYF. DNA of the CDR3: TGTGCCAGCAGCGTAGATCCCTCCCAAGAGACCCAGTACTTC. The J gene is TRBJ2-5, the V gene TRBV9; D call uncertain. V was cut by 0 bases and J by 1 base, with 7 bases left in between. Germline CDR1 and CDR2: SGDLS and YYNGEE. The CDR3 covers 14 residues. Based on the CDR3 plus reference TRBV9 and TRBJ2-5, the full variable domain is DSGVTQTPKHLITATGQRVTLRCSPRSGDLSVYWYQQSLDQGLQFLIQYYNGEERAKGNILERFSAQQFPDLHSELNLSSLELGDSALYFCASSVDPSQETQYFGPGTRLLVL.

The genes are TRBV13 and TRBJ1-3, with D possibly being TRBD1 (6 bases). From germline, CDR1 is PRHDT and CDR2 FYEKMQ (reference sequence). V lost 5 bases and J lost 4, with 9 bases in between. The CDR3 runs 13 residues. The CDR3 sequence is CASSPGQGNTIYF. Here the CDR3 DNA reads TGTGCCAGCAGCCCAGGACAGGGAAACACCATATATTTT.

The gene calls are TRBV27 and TRBJ1-6, with D uncertain. Trimming pared 3 bases from V and 7 bases from J, leaving 22 bases between. There are 18 residues in the CDR3. The germline gives CDR1 MNHEY, CDR2 SMNVEV (reference sequence). CDR3: CASSLYGRGSGVNSPLHF. The CDR3, as DNA: TGTGCCAGCAGTTTGTATGGCCGCGGGTCCGGGGTCAATTCACCCCTCCACTTT.

The gene calls are TRBV11-2 and TRBJ1-2; D remains ambiguous. Trimming left V 2 bases short and J 13 bases short, with 17 bases between. The CDR3 spans 13 residues. Germline loops: CDR1 SGHAT, CDR2 FQNNGV. This CDR3 reads CASSLYQDSAGTF. The CDR3 bases are TGTGCCAGCAGCTTATATCAGGACTCAGCTGGCACCTTC.

J is TRBJ2-2 and V is TRBV10-3, with 10 nucleotides matching TRBD1. The junction had 5 bases not matched to a gene; V was cut back by 3 bases and J by 4 bases. This CDR3 has 16 amino acids. The germline gives CDR1 ENHRY, CDR2 SYGVKD. The CDR3 spells CAISEPGTGATGELFF. DNA for the CDR3: TGTGCCATCAGTGAACCCGGGACAGGGGCCACCGGGGAGCTGTTTTTT.

In this sample, this clone turned up once. V and J are TRBV7-2 and TRBJ1-6; a weak D match, TRBD1 (6 bases). V lost 4 bases and J lost 9, with 19 bases in between. Germline V lookup: CDR1 SGHTA, CDR2 FQGNSA. There are 16 residues in the CDR3. The CDR3 sequence is CASSSRQAQSFSPLHF. The CDR3 nucleotides read TGTGCCAGCAGCTCTCGACAGGCCCAGTCCTTTTCACCCCTCCACTTT. The whole variable domain, remainder taken from reference TRBV7-2 and TRBJ1-6, is GAGVSQSPSNKVTEKGKDVELRCDPISGHTALYWYRQSLGQGLEFLIYFQGNSAPDKSGLPSDRFSAERTGGSVSTLTIQRTQQEDSAVYLCASSSRQAQSFSPLHFGNGTRLTVT.